These T cell receptor beta chains were read from a single sample in a study of blood T cells in healthy people across ages. From the 5' RACE reads, TCRdb called clonotypes with MiXCR, one entry per CDR3 protein. Here the sample spans over a million distinct CDR3 sequences, under 30% being singletons. The sample was also linked to a second study, of T cells of mothers and their children.

Sequencing input: blood. Receptors originate from a girl aged 2-10 years in good health. The CDR3 runs from the conserved cysteine through the conserved F or W. The D gene is left open where the match is weak. Rows give clone size only sometimes, using once, few, many, or a class for an expanded clone.

V: TRBV7-2
length: 15
D: -
size: -
J: TRBJ2-3
CDR3: CASSSDGLPTDTQYF
DNA: TGTGCCAGCAGCTCGGACGGCCTCCCCACAGATACGCAGTATTTT

V: TRBV29-1
length: 12
D: -
size: -
J: TRBJ2-3
CDR3: CSVEWGSDTQCF
DNA: TGCAGCGTTGAATGGGGTTCCGATACGCAGTGTTTT

V: TRBV2
length: 13
D: -
size: -
J: TRBJ2-7
CDR3: CASSVDSPYEQYF
DNA: TGTGCCAGCAGTGTGGACAGCCCCTACGAGCAGTACTTC

V: TRBV28
length: 14
D: TRBD1
size: -
J: TRBJ1-6
CDR3: CASSPGQETAPLHF
DNA: TGTGCCAGCAGTCCTGGACAGGAGACGGCACCCCTCCACTTT

V: TRBV29-1
length: 10
D: -
size: -
J: TRBJ2-2
CDR3: CSVDHGELFF
DNA: TGCAGCGTTGACCACGGGGAGCTGTTTTTT

V: TRBV20-1
length: 15
D: TRBD2
size: -
J: TRBJ2-3
CDR3: CSARGVAGSIDTQYF
DNA: TGCAGTGCTAGGGGGGTAGCGGGATCCATAGATACGCAGTATTTT

V: TRBV20-1
length: 14
D: -
size: -
J: TRBJ1-2
CDR3: CSATGGLPNYGYTF
DNA: TGCAGTGCTACCGGGGGACTACCTAACTATGGCTACACCTTC

V: TRBV2
length: 12
D: -
size: few
J: TRBJ1-1
CDR3: CASRQVDLGAFF
DNA: TGTGCCAGCAGGCAAGTAGACCTTGGGGCTTTCTTT

V: TRBV6-1
length: 15
D: TRBD1
size: -
J: TRBJ1-2
CDR3: CASSRHIQGDYGYTF
DNA: TGTGCCAGCAGTAGACATATACAGGGGGACTATGGCTACACCTTC

V: TRBV5-5
length: 15
D: -
size: -
J: TRBJ2-1
CDR3: CASSPRGQVINEQFF
DNA: TGTGCCAGCAGCCCCAGAGGGCAGGTCATCAATGAGCAGTTCTTC

V: TRBV20-1
length: 18
D: -
size: few
J: TRBJ1-5
CDR3: CSARLNLWGQASVQPQHF
DNA: TGCAGTGCTAGACTCAATCTCTGGGGGCAAGCGTCGGTTCAGCCCCAGCATTTT

V: TRBV4-2
length: 14
D: -
size: few
J: TRBJ1-1
CDR3: CASSPQSLDTEAFF
DNA: TGTGCCAGCAGCCCACAGTCTCTGGACACTGAAGCTTTCTTT

V: TRBV4-2
length: 14
D: TRBD1
size: few
J: TRBJ1-2
CDR3: CASSRLQGNYGYTF
DNA: TGTGCCAGCAGCCGACTACAGGGGAACTATGGCTACACCTTC

V: TRBV2
length: 15
D: -
size: few
J: TRBJ2-3
CDR3: CASSGTYRGLDTQYF
DNA: TGTGCCAGCAGTGGAACCTACCGGGGCCTGGATACGCAGTATTTT

V: TRBV2
length: 12
D: -
size: few
J: TRBJ2-1
CDR3: CASSEGQFEQFF
DNA: TGTGCCAGCAGTGAAGGACAGTTTGAGCAGTTCTTC

V: TRBV7-3
length: 16
D: TRBD1
size: few
J: TRBJ2-3
CDR3: CASSLRVTGGTDTQYF
DNA: TGTGCCAGCAGCCTTAGGGTCACAGGGGGCACAGATACGCAGTATTTT

V: TRBV21-1
length: 13
D: -
size: few
J: TRBJ2-5
CDR3: CASSPDLVGTQYF
DNA: TGTGCCAGCAGCCCGGATCTCGTAGGGACCCAGTACTTC

V: TRBV7-2
length: 11
D: -
size: many
J: TRBJ2-1
CDR3: CASSFSSEQFF
DNA: TGTGCCAGCAGCTTCTCTAGCGAGCAGTTCTTC

V: TRBV6-5
length: 16
D: -
size: -
J: TRBJ2-7
CDR3: CASSYSSTGLSYEQYF
DNA: TGTGCCAGCAGTTACTCGAGCACAGGGCTTTCCTACGAGCAGTACTTC

V: TRBV20-1
length: 15
D: TRBD2
size: -
J: TRBJ2-1
CDR3: CSARGGTSALETQFF
DNA: TGCAGTGCTAGGGGAGGGACTAGCGCTTTGGAGACCCAGTTCTTC

V: TRBV28
length: 11
D: -
size: few
J: TRBJ1-1
CDR3: CASTRDREAFF
DNA: TGTGCCAGCACCCGTGACAGGGAAGCTTTCTTT

V: TRBV5-5
length: 15
D: -
size: -
J: TRBJ2-7
CDR3: CASSLAGTSGDEQYF
DNA: TGTGCCAGCAGCTTGGCCGGGACCTCCGGGGACGAGCAGTACTTC

V: TRBV7-9
length: 13
D: -
size: -
J: TRBJ1-1
CDR3: CASSLGMGREAFF
DNA: TGTGCCAGCAGCTTAGGGATGGGGAGGGAAGCTTTCTTT

V: TRBV5-6
length: 13
D: -
size: few
J: TRBJ2-7
CDR3: CASSFIGDYEQYF
DNA: TGTGCCAGCAGCTTTATAGGGGACTACGAGCAGTACTTC

V: TRBV18
length: 12
D: -
size: -
J: TRBJ2-1
CDR3: CASSPGLGEQFF
DNA: TGTGCCAGCTCACCAGGTTTGGGGGAGCAGTTCTTC

V: TRBV6-1
length: 16
D: TRBD2
size: few
J: TRBJ2-3
CDR3: CASSTLAGEIPDTQYF
DNA: TGTGCCAGCAGCACATTAGCGGGAGAGATCCCAGATACGCAGTATTTT

V: TRBV29-1
length: 11
D: -
size: few
J: TRBJ2-4
CDR3: CSVAFSGIQYF
DNA: TGCAGCGTTGCATTTTCGGGCATTCAGTACTTC

V: TRBV20-1
length: 13
D: TRBD1
size: -
J: TRBJ1-5
CDR3: CSASRGGRQPQHF
DNA: TGCAGTGCTAGCAGGGGGGGGCGGCAGCCCCAGCATTTT

V: TRBV29-1
length: 14
D: TRBD2
size: few
J: TRBJ2-1
CDR3: CSVGVAGGGNEQFF
DNA: TGCAGCGTTGGGGTAGCGGGAGGAGGGAATGAGCAGTTCTTC